The present T cell receptor beta chain was sequenced within a study of post-analysis software for immune sequencing data. Overall study results and limits: Those with multiple sclerosis, the patient group, showed significantly lower normalized Chao1 diversity than controls.

On this clonotype itself: Its target is not known.

Unique molecular identifiers were carried by the TCR beta cDNA libraries. In TCRdb, the PCR reads were re-called with MiXCR into one record per CDR3 protein. The data show more than 500,000 distinct CDR3 sequences, less than 40% seen once. Sequenced sample: blood. The clonotype originates from a girl aged 2-17 years with multiple sclerosis.

CDR3 sequence: CASSSDGGRNQPQHF. The CDR3 region has the DNA TGTGCCAGTTCGAGCGACGGTGGTCGCAATCAGCCCCAGCATTTT. V and J are TRBV6-5 and TRBJ1-5, with no clear D. The CDR3 is made up of 15 amino acids. V lost 9 bases, J lost 2 bases, and 17 bases lay in between. CDR1 MNHEY and CDR2 SVGAGI come from the germline V gene.